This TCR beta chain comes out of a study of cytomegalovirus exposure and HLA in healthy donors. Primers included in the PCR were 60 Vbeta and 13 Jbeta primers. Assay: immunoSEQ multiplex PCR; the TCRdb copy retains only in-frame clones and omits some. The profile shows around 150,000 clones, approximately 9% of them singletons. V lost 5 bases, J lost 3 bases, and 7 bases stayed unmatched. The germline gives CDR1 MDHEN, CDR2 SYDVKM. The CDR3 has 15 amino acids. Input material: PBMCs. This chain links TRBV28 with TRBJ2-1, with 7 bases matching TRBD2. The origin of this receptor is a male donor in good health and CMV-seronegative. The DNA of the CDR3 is TGTGCCAGCAGTCCCCGGACTAGAGGCTACAATGAGCAGTTCTTC. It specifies CASSPRTRGYNEQFF.